This TCR beta chain is from a study of blood T cell repertoires in COVID-19. Original analysis: Amplification with reference gene primers provided the estimates of nucleated cell counts. Sequencing used immunoSEQ multiplex PCR; TCRdb keeps in-frame clones, though not all of them. V and J calls and clone size come straight from that table; D and trimming were deduced from the DNA. The sample lists 130,000 or so clones; around 89% were seen once. The CDR3 is 17 residues long. From germline, CDR1 is WNHNN and CDR2 SYGVQD (reference sequence). The V and J ends lost 4 bases and 0 bases respectively, with 17 bases between them.

This TCR derives from a man in his 60s with COVID-19, enrolled during active disease. The V gene is TRBV10-1, the J gene TRBJ2-3; the D gene is possibly TRBD2 (6 bases). Sequencing was done on a sample of peripheral blood. The CDR3 DNA follows: TGCGCCAGCAGTGGTAGCGGTTTGGGAGTGAGCACAGATACGCAGTATTTT. Protein sequence: CASSGSGLGVSTDTQYF.